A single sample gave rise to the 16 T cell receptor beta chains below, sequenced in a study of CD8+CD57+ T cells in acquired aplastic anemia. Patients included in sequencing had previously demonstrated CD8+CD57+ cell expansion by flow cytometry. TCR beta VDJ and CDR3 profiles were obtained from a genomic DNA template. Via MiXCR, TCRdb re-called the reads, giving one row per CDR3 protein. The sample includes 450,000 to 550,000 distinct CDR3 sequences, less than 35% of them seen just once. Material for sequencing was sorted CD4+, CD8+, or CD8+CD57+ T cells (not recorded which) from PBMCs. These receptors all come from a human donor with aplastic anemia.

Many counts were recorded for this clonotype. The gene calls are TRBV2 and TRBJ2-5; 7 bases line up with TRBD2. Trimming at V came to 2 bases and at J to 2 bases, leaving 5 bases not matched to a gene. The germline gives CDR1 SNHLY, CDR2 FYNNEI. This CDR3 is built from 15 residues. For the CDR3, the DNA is TGTGCCAGCAGTGAACTCGGCGGGGGACAAGAGACCCAGTACTTC. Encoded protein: CASSELGGGQETQYF.

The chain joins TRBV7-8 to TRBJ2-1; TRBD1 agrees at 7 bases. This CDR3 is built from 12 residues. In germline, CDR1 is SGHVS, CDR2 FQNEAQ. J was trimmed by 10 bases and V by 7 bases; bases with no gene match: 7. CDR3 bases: TGTGCCAGCACCACGAACAGGGGCGAGCAGTTCTTC. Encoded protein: CASTTNRGEQFF.

CDR3 nucleotides: TGTGCCAGTAGTCCCGCTGCAGGGGGTTGGCAGCCCCAGCATTTT. Translated: CASSPAAGGWQPQHF. The gene calls are TRBV19 and TRBJ1-5, with 7 bases matching TRBD1. The V gene end was trimmed by 5 bases and the J gene end by 7 bases; junction bases not matched to a gene: 11. The CDR3 extends over 15 amino acids. Germline CDR1 is LNHDA and CDR2 is SQIVND (reference sequence).

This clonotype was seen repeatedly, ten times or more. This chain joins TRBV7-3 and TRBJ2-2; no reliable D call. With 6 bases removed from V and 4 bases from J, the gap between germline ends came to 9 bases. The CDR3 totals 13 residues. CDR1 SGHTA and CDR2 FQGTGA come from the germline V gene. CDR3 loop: CASRNQITGELFF. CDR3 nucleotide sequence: TGTGCCAGCAGAAACCAGATCACCGGGGAGCTGTTTTTT.

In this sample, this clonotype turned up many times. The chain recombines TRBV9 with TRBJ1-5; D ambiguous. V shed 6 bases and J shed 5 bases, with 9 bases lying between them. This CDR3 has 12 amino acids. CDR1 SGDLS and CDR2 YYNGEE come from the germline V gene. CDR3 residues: CASTPLHQPQHF. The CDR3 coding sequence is TGTGCCAGCACCCCGCTTCATCAGCCCCAGCATTTT.

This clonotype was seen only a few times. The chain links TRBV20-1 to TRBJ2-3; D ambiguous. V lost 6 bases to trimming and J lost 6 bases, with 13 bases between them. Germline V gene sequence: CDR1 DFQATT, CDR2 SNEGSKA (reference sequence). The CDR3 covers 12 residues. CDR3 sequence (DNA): TGCAGTGCACGAAAGGGTTCGGATACGCAGTATTTT. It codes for CSARKGSDTQYF.

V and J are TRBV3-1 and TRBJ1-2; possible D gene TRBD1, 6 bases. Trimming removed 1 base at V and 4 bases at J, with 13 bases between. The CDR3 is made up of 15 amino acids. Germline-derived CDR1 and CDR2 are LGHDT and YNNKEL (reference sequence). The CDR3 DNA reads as TGTGCCAGCAGCCAAGTTGGGGGGGCCTTCTATGGCTACACCTTC. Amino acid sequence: CASSQVGGAFYGYTF.

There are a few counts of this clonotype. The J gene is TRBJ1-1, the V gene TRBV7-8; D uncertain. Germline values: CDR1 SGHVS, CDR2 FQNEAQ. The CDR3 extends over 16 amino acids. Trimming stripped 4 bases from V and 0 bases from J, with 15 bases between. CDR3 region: CASSSSEGLMNTEAFF. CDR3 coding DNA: TGTGCCAGCAGCTCCTCGGAAGGACTGATGAACACTGAAGCTTTCTTT.

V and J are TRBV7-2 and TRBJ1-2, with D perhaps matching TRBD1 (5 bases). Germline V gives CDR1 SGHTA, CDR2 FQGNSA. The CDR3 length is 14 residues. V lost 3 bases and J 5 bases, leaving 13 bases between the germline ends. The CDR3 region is CASSFDRGDYGYTF. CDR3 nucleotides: TGTGCCAGCAGCTTCGACAGAGGCGATTATGGCTACACCTTC.

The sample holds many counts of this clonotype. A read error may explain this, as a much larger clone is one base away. The CDR3 DNA follows: TGTGCCAGCAGTCCTAGACAGGGGGCGAGGGGCTGCACCTTC. This sequence encodes CASSPRQGARGCTF. The J gene is TRBJ1-2, the V gene TRBV25-1; 10 nucleotides align to TRBD1. Germline lookup yields CDR1 MGHDK and CDR2 SYGVNS. The CDR3 consists of 14 residues.

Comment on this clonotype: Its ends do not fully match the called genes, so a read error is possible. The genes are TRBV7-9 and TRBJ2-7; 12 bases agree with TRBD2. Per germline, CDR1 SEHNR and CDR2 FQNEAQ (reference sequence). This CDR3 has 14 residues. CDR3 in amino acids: CAGSARLAGVEQYF. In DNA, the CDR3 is TGTGCCGGCAGCGCCCGACTAGCGGGAGTCGAGCAGTACTTC.

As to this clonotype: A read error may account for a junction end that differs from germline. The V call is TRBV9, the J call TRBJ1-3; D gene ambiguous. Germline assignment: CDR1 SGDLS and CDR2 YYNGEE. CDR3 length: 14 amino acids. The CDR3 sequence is CASSVGGRGSTIYF. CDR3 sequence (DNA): TGTGCCAGCAGCGTAGGTGGCCGGGGAAGCACCATATATTTT.

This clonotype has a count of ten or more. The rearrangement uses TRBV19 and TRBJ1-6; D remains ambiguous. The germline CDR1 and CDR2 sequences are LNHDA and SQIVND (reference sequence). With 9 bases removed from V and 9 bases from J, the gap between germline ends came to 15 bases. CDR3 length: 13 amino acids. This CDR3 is CASKGRDRSPLHF. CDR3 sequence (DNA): TGTGCCAGCAAGGGAAGGGATCGTTCACCCCTCCACTTT.

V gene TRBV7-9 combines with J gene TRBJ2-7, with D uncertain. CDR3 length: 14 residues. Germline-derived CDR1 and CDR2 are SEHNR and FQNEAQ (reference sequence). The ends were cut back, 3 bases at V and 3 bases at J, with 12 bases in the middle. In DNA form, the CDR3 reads TGTGCCAGCAGCTTGTCAGAGAAAAGCTACGAGCAGTACTTC. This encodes CASSLSEKSYEQYF.

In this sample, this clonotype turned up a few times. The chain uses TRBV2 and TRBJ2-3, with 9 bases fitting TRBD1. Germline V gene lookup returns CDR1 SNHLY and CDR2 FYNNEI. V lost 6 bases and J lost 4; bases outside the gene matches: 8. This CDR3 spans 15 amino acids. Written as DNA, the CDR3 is TGTGCCAGCAGCTCCCGGGACAGGGTAGCAGATACGCAGTATTTT. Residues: CASSSRDRVADTQYF. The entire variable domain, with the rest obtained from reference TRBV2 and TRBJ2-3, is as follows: EPEVTQTPSHQVTQMGQEVILRCVPISNHLYFYWYRQILGQKVEFLVSFYNNEISEKSEIFDDQFSVERPDGSNFTLKIRSTKLEDSAMYFCASSSRDRVADTQYFGPGTRLTVL.

CDR3 sequence reads: CSVNEGGFGEKLFF. CDR3 coding DNA: TGCAGCGTGAACGAAGGGGGCTTCGGGGAAAAACTGTTTTTT. The chain is built from TRBV29-1 and TRBJ1-4, with 7 bases lining up with TRBD1. CDR3 length: 14 residues. The germline V gene has CDR1 SQVTM and CDR2 ANQGSEA. Trimming cost V 6 bases and J 8 bases; bases outside gene matches: 12.